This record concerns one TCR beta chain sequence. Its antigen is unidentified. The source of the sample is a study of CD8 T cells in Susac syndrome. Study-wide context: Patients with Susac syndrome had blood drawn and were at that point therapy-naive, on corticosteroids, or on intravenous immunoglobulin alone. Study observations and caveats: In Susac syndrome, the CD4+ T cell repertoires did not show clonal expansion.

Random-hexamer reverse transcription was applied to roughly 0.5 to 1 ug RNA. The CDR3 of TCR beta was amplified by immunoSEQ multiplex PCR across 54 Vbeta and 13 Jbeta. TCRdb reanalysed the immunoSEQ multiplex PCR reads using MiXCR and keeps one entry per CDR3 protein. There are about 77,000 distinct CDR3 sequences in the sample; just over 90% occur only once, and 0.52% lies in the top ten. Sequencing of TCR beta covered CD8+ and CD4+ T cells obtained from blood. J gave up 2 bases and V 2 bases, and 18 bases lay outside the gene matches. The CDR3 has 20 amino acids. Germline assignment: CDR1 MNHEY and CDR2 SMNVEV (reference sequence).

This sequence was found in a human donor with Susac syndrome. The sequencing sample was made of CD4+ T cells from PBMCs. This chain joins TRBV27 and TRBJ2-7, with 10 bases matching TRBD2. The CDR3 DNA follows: TGTGCCAGCAGTTTAACTCCACTAGCGGGGACTCCCAATAGGGCCTACGAGCAGTACTTC. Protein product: CASSLTPLAGTPNRAYEQYF.